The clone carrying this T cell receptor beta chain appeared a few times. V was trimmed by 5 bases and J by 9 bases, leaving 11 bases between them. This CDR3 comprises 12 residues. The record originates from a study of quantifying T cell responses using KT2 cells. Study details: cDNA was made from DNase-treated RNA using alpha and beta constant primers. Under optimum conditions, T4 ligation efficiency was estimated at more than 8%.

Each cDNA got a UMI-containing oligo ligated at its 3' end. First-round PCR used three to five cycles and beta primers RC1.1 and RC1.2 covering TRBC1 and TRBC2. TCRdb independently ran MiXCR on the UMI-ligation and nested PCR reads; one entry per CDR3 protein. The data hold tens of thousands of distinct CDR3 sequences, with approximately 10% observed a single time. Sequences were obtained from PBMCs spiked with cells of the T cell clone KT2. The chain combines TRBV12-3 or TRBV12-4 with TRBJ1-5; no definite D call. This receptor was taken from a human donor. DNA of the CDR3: TGTGCCAGCAGTCTAGACCCCCGGCCCCAGCATTTT. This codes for CASSLDPRPQHF.